This T cell receptor beta chain was sequenced for a study of blood T cell repertoires in COVID-19. Participants spanned ages about 18 to 90 years and resided in roughly 26 US areas. The CDR3 loop spans 12 amino acids. Germline lookup yields CDR1 ENHRY and CDR2 SYGVKD. With 8 bases removed from V and 0 bases from J, the gap between germline ends came to 8 bases. The repertoire was sequenced with immunoSEQ multiplex PCR; TCRdb's copy has only in-frame clones and lacks some. Of over 200,000 clones detected, 88% appear once; the ten largest clones hold around 3.7%. The source of this sequence is a woman aged 25 to 39 who had been exposed to COVID-19. The chain joins TRBV10-3 to TRBJ2-7, with a tentative D call TRBD2 (5 bases). The material sequenced was PBMCs or T cells enriched from blood (not recorded which). The CDR3 reads CAISSSSYEQYF. CDR3 sequence (DNA): TGTGCCATCTCTAGCAGCTCCTACGAGCAGTACTTC.